Listed here is a single T cell receptor (beta chain). The antigen remains unidentified. From germline, CDR1 is SNHLY and CDR2 FYNNEI. The CDR3 sequence is 14 residues long. Unmatched junction bases numbered 6, after V lost 7 bases and J lost 2 bases. This record comes from a study of cytomegalovirus exposure and HLA in healthy donors. Looking at the study overall: In a later analysis, it was reported that the approximately 110 validation repertoires had been produced on the same platform as the 550 to 850 repertoires belonging to the first cohort. Study-level results: In a later analysis, first-cohort TCR clusters were found to tend to co-occur in the roughly 120 validation repertoires. There were fewer than 200 TCR beta chains listed as cytomegalovirus-associated.

Sequenced by immunoSEQ multiplex PCR; TCRdb stores in-frame clones only, minus some. The data contain 100,000 to 150,000 clones, approximately 81% of them singletons. Sample: PBMCs. This receptor was taken from a woman in her thirties in good health and CMV-seronegative. The rearrangement uses TRBV2 and TRBJ2-7; 9 nucleotides align to TRBD2. The CDR3 loop is CASNRASGTYEQYF. The DNA for the CDR3 is TGTGCCAGCAATAGGGCTAGCGGGACCTACGAGCAGTACTTC.